A single sample is the source of the 27 T cell receptor beta chains below, sequenced in a study of cytomegalovirus exposure and HLA in healthy donors. The PCR employed 60 Vbeta primers together with 13 Jbeta primers. The method was immunoSEQ multiplex PCR; TCRdb's version includes in-frame clones alone and lacks a portion of them. In the table there are approximately 70,000 clones, about three quarters of which are singletons. Sequenced material: PBMCs. The receptors were gathered from a woman in her forties in good health and CMV-seropositive.

The rearrangement joins TRBV7-9 to TRBJ2-5, with a tentative D call TRBD1 (5 bases). Judging by the DNA end, TRBJ2-7 fits better; the J call may be wrong. Germline CDR1 is SEHNR and CDR2 is FQNEAQ (reference sequence). The CDR3 is 14 residues long. As DNA, the CDR3 is TGTGCCAGCAGCCGACAGAGAAGCTCCTACGAGCAGTACTTC. It codes for CASSRQRSSYEQYF.

This clone has only a few counts. The chain is built from TRBV19 and TRBJ1-5, with 8 bases identical to TRBD1. CDR3 length: 17 amino acids. Germline V gene lookup returns CDR1 LNHDA and CDR2 SQIVND (reference sequence). With V trimmed by 4 bases and J by 4 bases, 12 bases remained unmatched. The chain's CDR3 is CASSTPDREVRNQPQHF. The CDR3 region has the DNA TGTGCCAGTAGTACCCCGGACAGGGAGGTGAGGAATCAGCCCCAGCATTTT.

The rearrangement links TRBV2 to TRBJ2-3, with 7 bases identical to TRBD2. The CDR3 runs 14 residues. Germline V gene sequence: CDR1 SNHLY, CDR2 FYNNEI. The junction had 11 bases not matched to a gene; V was cut back by 10 bases and J by 4 bases. The CDR3 loop is CATERGIQPDTQYF. Written as DNA, the CDR3 is TGTGCCACCGAGCGGGGAATACAACCAGATACGCAGTATTTT.

This CDR3 reads CASSTSTGGFFGGYTF. CDR3 bases: TGTGCCAGCAGCACCTCGACAGGGGGCTTCTTTGGTGGCTACACCTTC. The rearrangement uses TRBV5-4 and TRBJ1-2, with TRBD1 matching 10 bases. CDR3 length: 16 residues. J gave up 7 bases and V 4 bases, and 13 bases lay outside the gene matches. Looked up from germline, CDR1 is SGHNT and CDR2 is YYREEE (reference sequence). The whole variable domain, remainder taken from reference TRBV5-4 and TRBJ1-2, is ETGVTQSPTHLIKTRGQQVTLRCSSQSGHNTVSWYQQALGQGPQFIFQYYREEENGRGNFPPRFSGLQFPNYSSELNVNALELDDSALYLCASSTSTGGFFGGYTFGSGTRLTVV.

The rearrangement uses TRBV7-8 and TRBJ1-2; maybe TRBD1 (6 bases). V was cut by 5 bases and J by 2 bases, with 12 bases left in between. Germline CDR1 is SGHVS and CDR2 is FQNEAQ. The CDR3 is 14 residues long. The CDR3 nucleotides read TGTGCCAGCAGCCCATGGACAGAAAACTATGGCTACACCTTC. This codes for CASSPWTENYGYTF.

This chain uses TRBV2 with TRBJ1-1; TRBD1 matches 9 bases. In germline, CDR1 is SNHLY, CDR2 FYNNEI. J lost 7 bases, V lost 6 bases, and 3 bases had no gene match. The CDR3 is 12 residues long. The CDR3 nucleotides read TGTGCCAGCAGAACAGGGGGCGTTGAAGCTTTCTTT. Encoded protein: CASRTGGVEAFF.

J is TRBJ2-5 and V is TRBV5-4; TRBD2 matches 7 bases. The CDR3 consists of 17 residues. V trimming: 4 bases; J trimming: 3 bases; junction bases outside the gene matches: 15. Germline V gene sequence: CDR1 SGHNT, CDR2 YYREEE (reference sequence). The CDR3 nucleotides are TGTGCCAGCAGCATAGGAGTGTGGCTAGCGGCTGAAGAGACCCAGTACTTC. Translation gives CASSIGVWLAAEETQYF.

The CDR3 sequence: CASSIPAGGTDTQYF. Here the CDR3 DNA reads TGTGCCAGTAGTATCCCAGCGGGGGGCACAGATACGCAGTATTTT. V gene TRBV19 combines with J gene TRBJ2-3; 8 bases agree with TRBD2. This CDR3 region has 15 residues. Germline loops: CDR1 LNHDA, CDR2 SQIVND (reference sequence). Trimming removed 3 bases from V and 1 base from J; junction bases left unmatched: 3.

The CDR3: CASSPTGRSEKLFF. CDR3 DNA: TGTGCCAGCAGCCCGACAGGGAGGAGTGAAAAACTGTTTTTT. This chain connects TRBV5-8 to TRBJ1-4; 7 bases match TRBD1. The J segment lost 7 bases and the V segment lost 4 bases, leaving 7 bases of the junction unmatched. The germline gives CDR1 SGHTS, CDR2 YDEGEE. The CDR3 runs 14 residues.

This clone was observed a handful of times. The CDR3 reads CASSPNLRENTEAFF. The CDR3 DNA reads as TGTGCCAGCAGCCCAAACCTCCGGGAGAACACTGAAGCTTTCTTT. The gene calls are TRBV7-9 and TRBJ1-1, with no clear D. The CDR3 spans 15 residues. Trimming removed 5 bases from V and 1 base from J, with 14 bases in between. The germline V gene has CDR1 SEHNR and CDR2 FQNEAQ (reference sequence).

The gene calls are TRBV2 and TRBJ1-1, with D possibly matching TRBD1 (5 bases). V was trimmed by 7 bases and J by 1 base, leaving 16 bases between them. The CDR3 is made up of 15 amino acids. Germline V gene lookup returns CDR1 SNHLY and CDR2 FYNNEI. The CDR3 bases are TGTGCCAGCAATGGGGCCCGGGAGGGGAACACTGAAGCTTTCTTT. Translation gives CASNGAREGNTEAFF.

The genes are TRBV30 and TRBJ1-1, with 7 bases aligning to TRBD1. This CDR3 comprises 13 residues. Germline CDR1 GTSNPN, CDR2 SVGIG (reference sequence). J gave up 2 bases and V 2 bases, and 2 bases lay outside the gene matches. The CDR3 DNA is TGTGCCTGGAGTCGGGACAGAAACACTGAAGCTTTCTTT. Its protein is CAWSRDRNTEAFF.

This chain joins TRBV12-5 and TRBJ2-6; D is perhaps TRBD1 (6 bases). Trimming took off 6 bases at V and 0 bases at J, with 9 bases between the two ends. Looked up from germline, CDR1 is LGHNT and CDR2 is FRNRAP. The CDR3 extends over 15 amino acids. The CDR3 here is CASGRGGSGANVLTF. Written as DNA, the CDR3 is TGTGCTAGTGGGAGAGGGGGCTCTGGGGCCAACGTCCTGACTTTC.

This clone was detected a few times. The chain links TRBV6-1 to TRBJ2-7; weak D call: TRBD1 (5 bases). Germline assignment: CDR1 MNHNS and CDR2 SASEGT. The CDR3 covers 13 residues. V was trimmed by 9 bases and J by 3 bases, leaving 15 bases between them. The CDR3 protein is CASKEGVVYEQYF. CDR3 DNA sequence: TGTGCCAGTAAGGAAGGGGTTGTCTACGAGCAGTACTTC.

This clone was detected only once. The chain uses TRBV10-2 and TRBJ1-3; 12 nucleotides agree with TRBD1. V lost 5 bases and J lost 5; bases outside the gene matches: 4. Looked up from germline, CDR1 is WSHSY and CDR2 is SAAADI. The CDR3 totals 15 residues. The CDR3: CASSPGQGARNTIYF. The CDR3 DNA reads TGCGCCAGCAGTCCGGGACAGGGGGCTAGAAACACCATATATTTT.

This clone was detected only a few times. The genes are TRBV11-3 and TRBJ1-1, with TRBD1 identical over 9 bases. The CDR3 totals 17 residues. With V trimmed by 1 base and J by 3 bases, 9 bases remained unmatched. Germline CDR1 SGHNT, CDR2 YENEEA. The CDR3 here is CASSLGDRAYGDTEAFF. In DNA form, the CDR3 reads TGTGCCAGCAGCTTAGGGGACAGGGCATACGGCGACACTGAAGCTTTCTTT.

The chain uses TRBV2 and TRBJ1-6; 9 nucleotides agree with TRBD1. CDR3 size: 16 residues. The J segment lost 0 bases and the V segment lost 6 bases, leaving 3 bases of the junction unmatched. Germline V gene data show CDR1 as SNHLY and CDR2 as FYNNEI. The CDR3 is CASRDRGSSYNSPLHF. DNA for the CDR3: TGTGCCAGCAGGGACAGGGGTAGCTCCTATAATTCACCCCTCCACTTT. Complete variable domain (other parts from reference TRBV2 and TRBJ1-6): EPEVTQTPSHQVTQMGQEVILRCVPISNHLYFYWYRQILGQKVEFLVSFYNNEISEKSEIFDDQFSVERPDGSNFTLKIRSTKLEDSAMYFCASRDRGSSYNSPLHFGNGTRLTVT.

V gene TRBV25-1 combines with J gene TRBJ1-1; 9 bases map to TRBD1. Germline values: CDR1 MGHDK, CDR2 SYGVNS. Trimming cost V 3 bases and J 3 bases; bases outside gene matches: 5. This CDR3 spans 15 amino acids. CDR3 residues: CASSDPTGGDTEAFF. DNA of the CDR3: TGTGCCAGCAGTGACCCGACAGGGGGGGACACTGAAGCTTTCTTT.

This clone was seen a handful of times. The rearrangement joins TRBV5-1 to TRBJ2-5; TRBD2 might be the D (8 bases). The CDR3 runs 21 residues. Per the germline V gene, CDR1 is SGHRS and CDR2 is YFSETQ. Trimming took 2 bases from V and 3 from J, leaving 32 bases between them. The CDR3 spells CASSLRRGRSHQTGYKETQYF. CDR3 coding DNA: TGCGCCAGCAGCTTACGACGCGGGAGGTCCCACCAGACAGGGTATAAAGAGACCCAGTACTTC.

The rearrangement joins TRBV10-2 to TRBJ2-7, with D hard to call. The V and J ends lost 4 bases and 0 bases respectively, with 10 bases between them. This CDR3 has 14 residues. CDR1 is WSHSY and CDR2 is SAAADI in the germline V gene. CDR3 sequence reads: CASSGNRSSYEQYF. Written as DNA, the CDR3 is TGCGCCAGCAGTGGGAACCGGAGCTCCTACGAGCAGTACTTC.

The chain couples TRBV2 to TRBJ1-4; D remains unclear. Trimming left V 5 bases short and J 0 bases short, with 7 bases between. Germline lookup yields CDR1 SNHLY and CDR2 FYNNEI. CDR3 length: 14 residues. CDR3 DNA: TGTGCCAGCAGTAGCATTACAACTAATGAAAAACTGTTTTTT. Its translation: CASSSITTNEKLFF. Using reference TRBV2 and TRBJ1-4 for the parts outside the CDR3, the full variable domain is EPEVTQTPSHQVTQMGQEVILRCVPISNHLYFYWYRQILGQKVEFLVSFYNNEISEKSEIFDDQFSVERPDGSNFTLKIRSTKLEDSAMYFCASSSITTNEKLFFGSGTQLSVL.

This clone occurred once. The CDR3 DNA follows: TGTGCCAGCAGCGCCTCGACAGGTCGAGGCAATCAGCCCCAGCATTTT. It specifies CASSASTGRGNQPQHF. The V and J genes are TRBV11-2 and TRBJ1-5; possibly TRBD1 for D (6 bases). CDR3 length: 16 amino acids. The germline V gene encodes CDR1 SGHAT and CDR2 FQNNGV. The V end lost 5 bases, the J end lost 2 bases, and 16 bases lay between the germline ends.

In this sample, this clone turned up a few times. This chain connects TRBV30 to TRBJ1-5, with D hard to call. The CDR3 has 14 residues. Trimming pared 1 base from V and 0 bases from J, leaving 7 bases between. Germline V gives CDR1 GTSNPN, CDR2 SVGIG (reference sequence). The CDR3 coding sequence is TGTGCCTGGAGTGCCCTACTTAGCAATCAGCCCCAGCATTTT. Translated: CAWSALLSNQPQHF.

The chain uses TRBV19 and TRBJ1-5; no clear D gene. The CDR3 has 15 residues. Germline V gene data show CDR1 as LNHDA and CDR2 as SQIVND (reference sequence). V lost 6 bases to trimming and J lost 5 bases, with 17 bases between them. CDR3 sequence reads: CASREAPIGYQPQHF. The CDR3, as DNA: TGTGCCAGTAGGGAGGCTCCCATCGGCTATCAGCCCCAGCATTTT. The entire variable domain, with the rest obtained from reference TRBV19 and TRBJ1-5, is as follows: DGGITQSPKYLFRKEGQNVTLSCEQNLNHDAMYWYRQDPGQGLRLIYYSQIVNDFQKGDIAEGYSVSREKKESFPLTVTSAQKNPTAFYLCASREAPIGYQPQHFGDGTRLSIL.

The V call is TRBV6-1, the J call TRBJ1-1; 9 nucleotides agree with TRBD1. The CDR3 has 16 amino acids. Germline assignment: CDR1 MNHNS and CDR2 SASEGT. Trimming removed 4 bases from V and 5 bases from J; junction bases left unmatched: 11. This CDR3 reads CASSARQGVSRTEAFF. CDR3 in DNA: TGTGCCAGCAGTGCGAGACAGGGGGTTTCGAGGACTGAAGCTTTCTTT.

This rearrangement joins TRBV11-3 to TRBJ2-5, with 7 bases lining up with TRBD2. J gave up 4 bases and V 7 bases, and 12 bases lay outside the gene matches. CDR3 length: 15 amino acids. CDR1 is SGHNT and CDR2 is YENEEA in the germline V gene. This chain's CDR3 is CASTARKSGVETQYF. The CDR3 bases are TGTGCCAGCACCGCCCGGAAAAGCGGGGTAGAGACCCAGTACTTC.

The chain recombines TRBV7-2 with TRBJ1-1, with D tentatively TRBD1 (6 bases). This CDR3 comprises 14 residues. CDR1 SGHTA and CDR2 FQGNSA come from the germline V gene. V was trimmed by 2 bases and J by 8 bases, leaving 15 bases between them. The CDR3 loop reads CASSLRRGPIEAFF. The CDR3 DNA sequence: TGTGCCAGCAGCTTACGCAGGGGTCCTATAGAAGCTTTCTTT. Variable domain in full (rest from reference TRBV7-2 and TRBJ1-1): GAGVSQSPSNKVTEKGKDVELRCDPISGHTALYWYRQSLGQGLEFLIYFQGNSAPDKSGLPSDRFSAERTGGSVSTLTIQRTQQEDSAVYLCASSLRRGPIEAFFGQGTRLTVV.